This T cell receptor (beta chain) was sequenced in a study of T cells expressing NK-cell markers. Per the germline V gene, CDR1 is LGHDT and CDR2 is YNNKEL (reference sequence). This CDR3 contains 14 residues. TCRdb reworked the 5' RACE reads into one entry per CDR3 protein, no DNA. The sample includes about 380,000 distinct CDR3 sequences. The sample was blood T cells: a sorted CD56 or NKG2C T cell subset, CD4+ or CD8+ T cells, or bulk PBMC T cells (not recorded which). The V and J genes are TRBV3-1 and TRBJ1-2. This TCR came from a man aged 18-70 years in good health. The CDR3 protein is CASSAIPGEPGYTF.